This TCR beta chain was sequenced for a study of regulatory T cells in long-lasting Graves disease. Time point specified: persistent/refractory GD, antithyroid drugs over 5 years with positive TRAb. The TCR library was prepared using RNA isolated from PBMCs. The collection involved drawing roughly 9.1 milliliters of peripheral blood into EDTA tubes. The length of the CDR3 is 16 residues. The ends were cut back, 1 base at V and 3 bases at J, with 15 bases in the middle. Construction of TCR beta libraries relied on iRepertoire HTBI primers and on Arm-PCR targeting CDR3 regions. As handled by the study authors: Gene usage covered 62 TRBV and 14 to 15 TRBJ segments. MiXCR was run by TCRdb on the multiplex PCR reads, yielding one entry per CDR3 protein. It is TCRdb's table, rather than the study itself, that gives the V and J calls and clone size. The data contain some 430,000 distinct CDR3 sequences, about a fifth of them seen just once; the ten biggest clones take up less than 9%.

Findings and caveats of the study: Newly diagnosed Graves' patients exceeded persistent ones in TCR diversity. Limited sample numbers may have lowered accuracy.

This clonotype was seen ten or more times. Its antigen is undetermined. Material: peripheral blood mononuclear cells (PBMCs), obtained when the disease was refractory, from a patient treated with antithyroid drugs. The TCR comes from a female donor with Graves disease. V usage is TRBV12-3 or TRBV12-4 and J usage is TRBJ1-2; the D gene is possibly TRBD1 (5 bases). CDR3 protein: CASSLVRSRVDYGYTF. The DNA for the CDR3 is TGTGCCAGCAGTTTAGTTCGAAGCAGGGTGGACTATGGCTACACCTTC.